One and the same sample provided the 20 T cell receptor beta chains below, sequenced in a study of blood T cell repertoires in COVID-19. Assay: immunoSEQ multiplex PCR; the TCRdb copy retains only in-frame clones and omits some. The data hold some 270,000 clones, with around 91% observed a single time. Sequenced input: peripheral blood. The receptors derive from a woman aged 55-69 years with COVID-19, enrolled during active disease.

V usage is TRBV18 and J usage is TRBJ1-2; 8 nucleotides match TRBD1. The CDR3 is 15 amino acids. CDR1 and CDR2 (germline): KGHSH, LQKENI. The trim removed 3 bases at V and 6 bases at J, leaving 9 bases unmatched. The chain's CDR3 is CASSPIQDRADGYTF. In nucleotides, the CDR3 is TGTGCCAGCTCACCGATTCAGGACAGGGCGGATGGCTACACCTTC.

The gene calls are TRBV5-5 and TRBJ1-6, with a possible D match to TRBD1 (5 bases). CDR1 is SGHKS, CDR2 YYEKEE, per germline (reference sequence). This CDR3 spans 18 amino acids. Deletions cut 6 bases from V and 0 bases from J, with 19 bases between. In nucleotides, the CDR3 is TGTGCCAGCAAGCAGGGAGGATTACTGGGCTCCTATAATTCACCCCTCCACTTT. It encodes CASKQGGLLGSYNSPLHF.

This CDR3 reads CASRQGASGSYEQYF. CDR3 bases: TGTGCCAGCAGGCAAGGAGCTAGCGGATCCTACGAGCAGTACTTC. The chain couples TRBV6-5 to TRBJ2-7; TRBD2 matches 7 bases. V lost 6 bases to trimming and J lost 1 base; unmatched junction nucleotides: 9. CDR1 and CDR2 from the germline V gene are MNHEY and SVGAGI. The CDR3 sequence is 15 residues long.

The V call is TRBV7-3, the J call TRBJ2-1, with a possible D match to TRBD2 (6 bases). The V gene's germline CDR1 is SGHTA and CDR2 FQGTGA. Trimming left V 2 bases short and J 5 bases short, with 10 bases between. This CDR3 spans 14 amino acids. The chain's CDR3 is CASSLGGSHNEQFF. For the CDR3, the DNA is TGTGCCAGCAGCTTAGGGGGGTCCCACAATGAGCAGTTCTTC.

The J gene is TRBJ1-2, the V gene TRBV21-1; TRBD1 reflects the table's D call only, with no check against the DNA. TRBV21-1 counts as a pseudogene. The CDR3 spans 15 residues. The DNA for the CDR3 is TGTGCCAGCAGCAAATCACAGGGGGCTAACTATGGCTACACCTTC. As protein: CASSKSQGANYGYTF.

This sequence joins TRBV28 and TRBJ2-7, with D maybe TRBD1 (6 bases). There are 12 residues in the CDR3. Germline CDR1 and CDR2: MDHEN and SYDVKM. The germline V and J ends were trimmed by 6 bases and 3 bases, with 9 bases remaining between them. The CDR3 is CASSQGSYEQYF. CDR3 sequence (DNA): TGTGCCAGCAGCCAGGGGAGCTACGAGCAGTACTTC.

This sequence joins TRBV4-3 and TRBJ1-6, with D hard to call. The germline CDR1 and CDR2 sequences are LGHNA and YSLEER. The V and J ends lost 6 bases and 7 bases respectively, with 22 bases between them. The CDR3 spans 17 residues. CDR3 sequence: CASRDSRSPEGNSPLHF. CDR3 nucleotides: TGCGCCAGCAGAGATTCCAGGTCCCCCGAAGGAAATTCACCCCTCCACTTT.

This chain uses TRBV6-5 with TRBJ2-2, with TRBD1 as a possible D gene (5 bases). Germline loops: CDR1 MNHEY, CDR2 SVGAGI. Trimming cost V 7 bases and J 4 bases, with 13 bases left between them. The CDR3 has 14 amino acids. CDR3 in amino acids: CASTRDTGTGELFF. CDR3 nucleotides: TGTGCCAGCACCCGAGATACAGGCACCGGGGAGCTGTTTTTT.

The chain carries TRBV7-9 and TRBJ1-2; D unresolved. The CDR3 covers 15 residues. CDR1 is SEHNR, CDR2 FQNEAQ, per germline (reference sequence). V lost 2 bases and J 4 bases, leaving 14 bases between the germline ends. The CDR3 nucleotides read TGTGCCAGCAGCTTAACTCCCCGTCTCGGCTATGGCTACACCTTC. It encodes CASSLTPRLGYGYTF.

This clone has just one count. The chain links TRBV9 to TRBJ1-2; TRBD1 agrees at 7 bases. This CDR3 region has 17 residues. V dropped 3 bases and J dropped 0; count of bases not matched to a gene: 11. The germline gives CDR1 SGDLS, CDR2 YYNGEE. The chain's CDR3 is CASSGGETGLANYGYTF. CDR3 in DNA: TGTGCCAGCAGCGGGGGGGAGACAGGGTTAGCTAACTATGGCTACACCTTC.

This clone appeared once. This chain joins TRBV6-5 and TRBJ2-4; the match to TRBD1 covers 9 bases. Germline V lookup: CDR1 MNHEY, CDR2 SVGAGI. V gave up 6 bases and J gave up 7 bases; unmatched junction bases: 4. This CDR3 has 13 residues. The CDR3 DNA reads TGTGCCAGCAGGCAGACAGGGGGGAACATTCAGTACTTC. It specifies CASRQTGGNIQYF.

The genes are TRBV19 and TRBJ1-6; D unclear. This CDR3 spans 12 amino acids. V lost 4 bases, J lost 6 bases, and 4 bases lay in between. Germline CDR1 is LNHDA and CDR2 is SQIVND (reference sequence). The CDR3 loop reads CASSNSNSPLHF. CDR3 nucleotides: TGTGCCAGTAGTAACAGTAATTCACCCCTCCACTTT.

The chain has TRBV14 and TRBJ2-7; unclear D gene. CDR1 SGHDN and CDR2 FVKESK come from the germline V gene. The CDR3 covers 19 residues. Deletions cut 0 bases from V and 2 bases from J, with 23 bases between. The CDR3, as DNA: TGTGCCAGCAGCCAAGACAGGAAAGGCAAGCTTAACAATCCCTACGAGCAGTACTTC. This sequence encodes CASSQDRKGKLNNPYEQYF.

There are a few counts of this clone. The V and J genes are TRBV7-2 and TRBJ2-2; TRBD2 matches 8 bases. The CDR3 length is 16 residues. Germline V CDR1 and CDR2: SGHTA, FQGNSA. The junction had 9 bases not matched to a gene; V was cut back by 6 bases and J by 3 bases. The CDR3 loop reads CASRPASGWDTGELFF. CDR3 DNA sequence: TGTGCCAGCAGACCAGCTAGCGGGTGGGACACCGGGGAGCTGTTTTTT.

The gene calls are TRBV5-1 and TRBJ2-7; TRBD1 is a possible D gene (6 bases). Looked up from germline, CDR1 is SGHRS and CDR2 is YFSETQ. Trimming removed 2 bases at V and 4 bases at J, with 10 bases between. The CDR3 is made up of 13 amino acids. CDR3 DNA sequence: TGCGCCAGCAGCTTTTCAGGGGCATACGAGCAGTACTTC. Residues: CASSFSGAYEQYF.

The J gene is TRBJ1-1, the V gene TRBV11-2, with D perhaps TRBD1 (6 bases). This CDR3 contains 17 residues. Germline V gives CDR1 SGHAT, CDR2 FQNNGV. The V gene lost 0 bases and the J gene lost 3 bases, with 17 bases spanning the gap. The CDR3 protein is CASSLEVGFRGDTEAFF. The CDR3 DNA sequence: TGTGCCAGCAGCTTAGAGGTGGGGTTCAGGGGAGACACTGAAGCTTTCTTT.

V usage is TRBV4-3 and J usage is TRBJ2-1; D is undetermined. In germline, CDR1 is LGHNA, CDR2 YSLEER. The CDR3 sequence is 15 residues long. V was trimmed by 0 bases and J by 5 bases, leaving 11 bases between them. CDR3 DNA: TGCGCCAGCAGCCAAGATATGATGGCAGACAATGAGCAGTTCTTC. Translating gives CASSQDMMADNEQFF.

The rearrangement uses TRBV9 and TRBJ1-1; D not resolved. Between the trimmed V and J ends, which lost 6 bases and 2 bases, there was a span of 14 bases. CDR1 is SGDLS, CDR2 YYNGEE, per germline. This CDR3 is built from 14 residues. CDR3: CASTVFPGNTEAFF. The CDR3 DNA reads TGTGCCAGCACCGTTTTCCCGGGAAACACTGAAGCTTTCTTT.

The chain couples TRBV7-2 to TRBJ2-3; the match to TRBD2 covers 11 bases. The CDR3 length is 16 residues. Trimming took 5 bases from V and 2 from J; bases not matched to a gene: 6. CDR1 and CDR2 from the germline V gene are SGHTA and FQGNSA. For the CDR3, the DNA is TGTGCCAGCAGCATTCTAGCGGGGGGATTCACAGATACGCAGTATTTT. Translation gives CASSILAGGFTDTQYF.

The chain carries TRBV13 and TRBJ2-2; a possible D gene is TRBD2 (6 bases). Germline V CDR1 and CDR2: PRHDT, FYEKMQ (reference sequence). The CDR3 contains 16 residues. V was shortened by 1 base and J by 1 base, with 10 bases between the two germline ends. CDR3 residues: CASSLDLRGNTGELFF. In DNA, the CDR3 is TGTGCCAGCAGCTTAGATTTGCGGGGGAACACCGGGGAGCTGTTTTTT.